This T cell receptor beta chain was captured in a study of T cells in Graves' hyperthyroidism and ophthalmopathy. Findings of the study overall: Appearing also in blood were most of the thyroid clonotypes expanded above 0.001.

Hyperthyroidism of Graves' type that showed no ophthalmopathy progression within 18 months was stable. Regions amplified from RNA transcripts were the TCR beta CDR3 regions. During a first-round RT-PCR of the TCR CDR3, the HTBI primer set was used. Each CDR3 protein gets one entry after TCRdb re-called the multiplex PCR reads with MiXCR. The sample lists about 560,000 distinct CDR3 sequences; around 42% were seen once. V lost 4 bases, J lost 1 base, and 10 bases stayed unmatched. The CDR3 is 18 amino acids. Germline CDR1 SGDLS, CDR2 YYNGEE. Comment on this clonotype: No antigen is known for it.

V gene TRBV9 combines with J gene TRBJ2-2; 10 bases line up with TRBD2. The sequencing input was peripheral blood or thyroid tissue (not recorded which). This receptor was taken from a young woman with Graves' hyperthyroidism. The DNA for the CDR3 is TGTGCCAGCAGCTCCTTAGCGGGGGGCTCCCTGAACACCGGGGAGCTGTTTTTT. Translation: CASSSLAGGSLNTGELFF.